This entry is about one T cell receptor (beta chain). There is no known antigen for this receptor. No qualities accompany the bases; no much larger clone lies one base away. The data were taken from a study of shared clonotypes between healthy human individuals (dated by TCRdb to the early 2020s). Study-wide context: The cohort comprised two women and a few men aged 18 to 49 years. Per donor, three plates each were used for CD4 naive and CD4 memory, two for CD8 naive, and one for CD8 memory. To estimate repertoire size and how much clonotype sharing occurs between individuals, the study deeply sequenced the blood TCR repertoires of roughly 5 healthy adults. To increase sequencing depth and limit assay-specific biases, different laboratories used diverse techniques to prepare libraries and sequence TCR repertoires. Between about 0.8 and 9 billion PBMCs per donor were obtained by leukapheresis. Beyond this particular receptor, the publication reports: Because the study included a small number of donors, the genetic and exposure-history diversity represented was limited. Pairwise subsampling led to the expectation that sequencing depth would affect the degree of clonotype sharing among donors. Clonotypes shared by all four sorted-subset donors showed higher generation probabilities than non-shared clonotypes. Rarefaction of sorted-subset datasets indicated incomplete sequencing despite the large sequencing depth. Sampling was limited to blood, and TCR repertoires in tissue likely differ from TCR repertoires in blood. Sharing across a few donors was observed for approximately 5% of naive CD4, 3% to 3.5% of naive CD8, roughly 2.3% of memory CD4, and around 0.4% of memory CD8 clonotypes. Naive subsets generally had larger estimated clonotype richness than memory subsets did.

The donors were healthy, HIV-negative adults who had no recently reported acute infections or vaccinations. Only Caucasian adults living in Nashville, Tennessee, USA were represented among the donors. CD4+ T cells were enriched by magnetic negative selection, after which naive cells were positively selected on CD45RA and the negative fraction was taken as the memory subset. After blood collection by leukapheresis, PBMCs were isolated using Ficoll-Histopaque density gradient centrifugation and then cryopreserved in the vapor phase of liquid nitrogen. Analytical flow cytometry was used to check the purity and quantity of every magnetically sorted T cell population. From each sorted fraction, genomic DNA was isolated and quantified by UV absorbance on a Nanodrop 2000c. Using the deep immunoSEQ assay, multiplex PCR amplified TCR CDR3 regions from genomic DNA. Extracted genomic DNA from each cell subset was spread evenly across all wells of several immunoSEQ 96-well plates, with each plate serving as a replicate. Each replicate PCR for sorted subsets received about 220 ng genomic DNA, equal to roughly 33,000 T cell genomes. Purified libraries were quantified with a Qubit 3.0 fluorometer, sized on a Bioanalyzer 2100, and re-quantified with the KAPA Library Quantification kit. Each immunoSEQ 96-well plate was sequenced on its own single-read 150-cycle Illumina NextSeq 550 flow cell. From the authors' description of their analysis: The immunoSEQ output contained only junctional sequences without quality scores, so filtering could not match that applied to full-length reads. To assign V/J genes and CDR3, sequences were annotated using PyIR, a Python wrapper for IgBLAST v1.9, with IMGT germline references. Reads were removed for weak V/J assignments (E-value above 1e-6), missing CDR3, stop codons, out-of-frame junctions, or ambiguous translated residues. V3J clonotypes were defined by identical inferred V gene, J gene, and CDR3 amino acid sequence. Percentage overlap between repertoires was calculated by dividing the number of shared unique clonotypes by the size of the smaller repertoire. Three approaches were used to assess repertoire richness: RTK rarefaction, the Chao1 estimator, and Recon v2.1 estimates of unobserved clonotypes. For all TCRbeta clonotypes obtained by the gDNA method from several donors, generation probabilities were computed with OLGA. The table comes from immuneACCESS by way of TCRdb, which keeps in-frame sequences with V and J called. Part of the clones is missing from these tables; in studies checked, under half for an unresolved V gene and the rest for unknown reasons. D and trimming come from the DNA, and the V and J calls and clone size come from that table. In this sample the table shows roughly 2,300,000 clones, 85% to 95% of which occur a single time. Roughly 0.34% of the sample is in the top ten clones.

The CDR3 spans 14 residues, from the cysteine through the phenylalanine. The sequence is cut down to CDR3 DNA, 42 bases in frame from base 1. CDR1 and CDR2 are drawn from the germline V gene (reference sequence): SGHNT, YYREEE. Deletion took 2 bases off V and 5 bases off J, with a span of 13 bases between the germline ends. Recombination linked TRBV5-4 to TRBJ2-5, with no reliable assignment of the D segment. The source material was naive CD4+ T cells from PBMCs. This specimen's cell subset or site label, interpreted: CD45RA+ positively selected. The TCR comes from a man younger than 35 in good health. Some clones in this sample may be carry-over from other donors' samples. The CDR3 protein: CASSLRPGLETQYF. The base sequence is TGTGCCAGCAGCTTAAGACCAGGCTTGGAGACCCAGTACTTC. The entire variable domain, with the stretches around the CDR3 drawn from the reference TRBV5-4 and TRBJ2-5 proteins, is ETGVTQSPTHLIKTRGQQVTLRCSSQSGHNTVSWYQQALGQGPQFIFQYYREEENGRGNFPPRFSGLQFPNYSSELNVNALELDDSALYLCASSLRPGLETQYFGPGTRLLVL.